This is a list of T cell receptor beta chains from one sample in a study of monozygotic twins with inflammatory bowel disease. TCRdb reprocessed the 5' RACE reads and reports one entry per CDR3 protein, with no DNA. This sample's table reports around 450,000 distinct CDR3 sequences. Specimen: blood. All receptors come from a human donor with ulcerative colitis or Crohn's disease, or a healthy co-twin of an affected twin (not recorded which). Each CDR3 is given with its conserved first and last residue. Fields, in order: V gene, J gene, CDR3 length, CDR3 protein.

>TRBV12-3/TRBV12-4|TRBJ2-1|13
CASSRDLGDEQFF
>TRBV27|TRBJ2-1|15
CASSPSQGAYNEQFF
>TRBV7-2|TRBJ2-2|16
CASSDRLAGAVGELFF
>TRBV20-1|TRBJ2-5|15
CSARDLQGGGETQYF
>TRBV6-5|TRBJ2-2|18
CASSYGIAGLPGTGELFF
>TRBV19|TRBJ2-5|14
CASRTGTSQETQYF
>TRBV7-9|TRBJ1-2|14
CASSLGGFGYGYTF
>TRBV11-2|TRBJ2-7|12
CASGRLTYEQYF
>TRBV28|TRBJ2-7|12
CASSFRGYEQYF
>TRBV12-3/TRBV12-4|TRBJ2-1|16
CASTPQSMDNYNEQFF